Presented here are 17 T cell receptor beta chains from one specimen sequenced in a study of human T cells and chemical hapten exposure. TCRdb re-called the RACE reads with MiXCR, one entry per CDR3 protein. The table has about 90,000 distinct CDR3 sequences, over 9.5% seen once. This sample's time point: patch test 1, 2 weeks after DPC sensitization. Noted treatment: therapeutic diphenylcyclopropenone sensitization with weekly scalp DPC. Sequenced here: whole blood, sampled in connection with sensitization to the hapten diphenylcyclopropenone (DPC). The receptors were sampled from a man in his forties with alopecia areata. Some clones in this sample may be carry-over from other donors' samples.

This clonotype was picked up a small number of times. CDR3 residues: CASRPGSSTDTQYF. In DNA, the CDR3 is TGTGCCAGCAGACCGGGCTCTAGCACAGATACGCAGTATTTT. The V gene is TRBV7-2, the J gene TRBJ2-3; D remains unclear. CDR1 and CDR2 (germline): SGHTA, FQGNSA. The ends were cut back, 6 bases at V and 0 bases at J, with 10 bases in the middle. The CDR3 is 14 amino acids.

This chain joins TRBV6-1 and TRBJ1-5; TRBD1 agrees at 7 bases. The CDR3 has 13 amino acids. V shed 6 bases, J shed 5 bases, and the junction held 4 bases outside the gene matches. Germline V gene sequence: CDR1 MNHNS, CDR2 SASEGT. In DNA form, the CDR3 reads TGTGCCAGCAGCCTTCAGGGGGATCAGCCCCAGCATTTT. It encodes CASSLQGDQPQHF.

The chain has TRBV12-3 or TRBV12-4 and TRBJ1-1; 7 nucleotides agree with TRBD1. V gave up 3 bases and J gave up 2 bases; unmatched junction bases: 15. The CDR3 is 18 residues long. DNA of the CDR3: TGTGCCAGCAGTTTGAGGCAGGGGGTAGCGGGCCTAAACACTGAAGCTTTCTTT. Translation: CASSLRQGVAGLNTEAFF.

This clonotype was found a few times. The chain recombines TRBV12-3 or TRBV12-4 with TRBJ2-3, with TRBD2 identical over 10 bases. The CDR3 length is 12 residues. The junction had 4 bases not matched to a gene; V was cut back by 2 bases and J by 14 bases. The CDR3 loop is CASSLRLAGAYF. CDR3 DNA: TGTGCCAGCAGTTTAAGGCTAGCGGGAGCGTATTTT.

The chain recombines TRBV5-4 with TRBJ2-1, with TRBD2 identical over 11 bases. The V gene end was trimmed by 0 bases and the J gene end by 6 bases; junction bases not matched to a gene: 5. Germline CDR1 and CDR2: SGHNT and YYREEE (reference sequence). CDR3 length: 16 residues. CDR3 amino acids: CASSLAGLAGGNEQFF. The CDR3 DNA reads TGTGCCAGCAGCTTGGCAGGGCTAGCGGGAGGCAATGAGCAGTTCTTC.

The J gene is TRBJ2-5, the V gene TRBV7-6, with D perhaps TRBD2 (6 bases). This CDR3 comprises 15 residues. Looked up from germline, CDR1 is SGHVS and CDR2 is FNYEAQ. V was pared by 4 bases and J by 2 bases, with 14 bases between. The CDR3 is CASSSSWGVQETQYF. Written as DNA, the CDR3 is TGTGCCAGCAGCTCCTCGTGGGGGGTACAAGAGACCCAGTACTTC.

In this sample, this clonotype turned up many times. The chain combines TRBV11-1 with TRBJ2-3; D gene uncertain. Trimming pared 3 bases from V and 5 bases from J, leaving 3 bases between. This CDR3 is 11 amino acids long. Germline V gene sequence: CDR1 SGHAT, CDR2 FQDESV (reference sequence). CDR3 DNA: TGTGCCAGCAGCTTCGGAGATACGCAGTATTTT. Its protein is CASSFGDTQYF.

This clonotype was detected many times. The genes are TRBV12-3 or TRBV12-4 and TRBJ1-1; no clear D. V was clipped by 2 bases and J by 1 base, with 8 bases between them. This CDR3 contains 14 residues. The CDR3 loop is CASSLSSGNTEAFF. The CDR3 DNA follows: TGTGCCAGCAGTTTATCGTCCGGGAACACTGAAGCTTTCTTT.

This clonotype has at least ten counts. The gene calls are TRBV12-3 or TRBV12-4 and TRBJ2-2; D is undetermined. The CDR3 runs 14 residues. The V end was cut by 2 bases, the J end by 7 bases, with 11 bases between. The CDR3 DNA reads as TGTGCCAGCAGTTTAATATCCCGGCGCGGGGAGCTGTTTTTT. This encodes CASSLISRRGELFF.

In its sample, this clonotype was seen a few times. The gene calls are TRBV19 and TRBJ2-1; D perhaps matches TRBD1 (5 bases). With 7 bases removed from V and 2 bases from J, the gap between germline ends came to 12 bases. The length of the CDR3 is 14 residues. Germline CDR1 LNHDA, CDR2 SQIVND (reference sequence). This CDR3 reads CASTVGQAYNEQFF. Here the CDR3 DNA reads TGTGCCAGTACCGTTGGACAAGCCTACAATGAGCAGTTCTTC.

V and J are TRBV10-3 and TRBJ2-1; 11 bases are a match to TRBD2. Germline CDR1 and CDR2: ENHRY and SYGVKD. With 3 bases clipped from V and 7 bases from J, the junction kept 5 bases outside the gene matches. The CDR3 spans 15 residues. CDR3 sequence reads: CAISEGLAGGNEQFF. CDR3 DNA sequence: TGTGCCATCAGTGAAGGACTAGCGGGCGGTAATGAGCAGTTCTTC.

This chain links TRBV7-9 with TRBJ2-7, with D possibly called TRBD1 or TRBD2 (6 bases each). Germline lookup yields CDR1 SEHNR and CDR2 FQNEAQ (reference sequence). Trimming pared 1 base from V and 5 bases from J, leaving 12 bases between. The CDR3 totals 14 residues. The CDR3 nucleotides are TGTGCCAGCAGCTTAGTAGGGGGGTTGAACGAGCAGTACGTC. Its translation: CASSLVGGLNEQYV.

The CDR3 sequence is CSARDALAGGYQETQYF. Written as DNA, the CDR3 is TGCAGTGCTAGAGATGCTTTAGCGGGAGGTTACCAAGAGACCCAGTACTTC. The chain employs TRBV20-1 and TRBJ2-5; 10 bases fit TRBD2. Germline values: CDR1 DFQATT, CDR2 SNEGSKA (reference sequence). J was trimmed by 0 bases and V by 0 bases; bases with no gene match: 7. This CDR3 has 17 amino acids.

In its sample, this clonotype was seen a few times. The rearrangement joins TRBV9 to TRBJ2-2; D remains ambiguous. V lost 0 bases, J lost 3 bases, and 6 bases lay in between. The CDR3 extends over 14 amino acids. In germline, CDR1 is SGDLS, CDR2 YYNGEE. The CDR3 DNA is TGTGCCAGCAGCGTAGGCTTATACACCGGGGAGCTGTTTTTT. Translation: CASSVGLYTGELFF.

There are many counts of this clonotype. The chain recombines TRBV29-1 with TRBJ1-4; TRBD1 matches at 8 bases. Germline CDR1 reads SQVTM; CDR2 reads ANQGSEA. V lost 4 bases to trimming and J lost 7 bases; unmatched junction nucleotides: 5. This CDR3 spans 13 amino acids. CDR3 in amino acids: CSVGQGFSEKLFF. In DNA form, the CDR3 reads TGCAGCGTTGGACAGGGGTTTTCTGAAAAACTGTTTTTT.

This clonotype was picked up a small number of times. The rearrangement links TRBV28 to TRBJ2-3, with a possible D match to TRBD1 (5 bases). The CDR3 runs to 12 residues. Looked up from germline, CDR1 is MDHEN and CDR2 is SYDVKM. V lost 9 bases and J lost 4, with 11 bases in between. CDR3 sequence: CASLDSPDTQYF. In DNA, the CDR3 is TGTGCCAGTCTCGACAGTCCAGATACGCAGTATTTT.

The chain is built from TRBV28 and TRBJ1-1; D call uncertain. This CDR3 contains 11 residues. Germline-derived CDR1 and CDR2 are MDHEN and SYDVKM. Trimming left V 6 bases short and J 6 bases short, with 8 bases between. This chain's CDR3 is CASSFRAEAFF. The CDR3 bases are TGTGCCAGCAGCTTCCGGGCTGAAGCTTTCTTT.